A single sample is the source of the 16 T cell receptor beta chains below, sequenced in a study of blood T cell repertoires in COVID-19. Sequencing used immunoSEQ multiplex PCR; TCRdb keeps in-frame clones, though not all of them. The sample has 260,000 or so clones, 81% seen once. Sequenced: peripheral blood. The receptors stem from a woman of 80 years or more with COVID-19, enrolled during active disease.

The CDR3 is CASSYSKATGSYEQYF. The CDR3 DNA sequence: TGTGCCAGCAGTTACTCGAAGGCTACAGGCTCCTACGAGCAGTACTTC. The gene calls are TRBV6-5 and TRBJ2-7; possible D gene TRBD1, 5 bases. CDR1 MNHEY and CDR2 SVGAGI come from the germline V gene. The V gene lost 0 bases and the J gene lost 0 bases, with 12 bases spanning the gap. CDR3 size: 16 residues.

As concerns this clone: This same CDR3 is encoded by further DNA sequences in the sample. The V gene is TRBV3-1 (or the pseudogene TRBV3-2), the J gene TRBJ1-2; no clear D gene. The CDR3 sequence is 11 residues long. Between the trimmed V and J ends, which lost 4 bases and 7 bases, there was a span of 7 bases. Germline CDR1 and CDR2: LGHDT and YNNKEL (reference sequence). The CDR3 loop is CASSLGSGYTF. CDR3 in DNA: TGTGCCAGCAGCCTGGGGAGTGGCTACACCTTC.

The J gene is TRBJ1-6, the V gene TRBV5-4; a weak D match, TRBD1 (5 bases). Per the germline V gene, CDR1 is SGHNT and CDR2 is YYREEE (reference sequence). V lost 4 bases, J lost 10 bases, and 18 bases lay in between. This CDR3 spans 15 amino acids. CDR3 sequence reads: CASSQAQGLSSPLHF. CDR3 coding DNA: TGTGCCAGCAGCCAGGCCCAGGGCTTGAGCTCACCCCTCCACTTT.

The CDR3 sequence: CATRESGTGTEAFF. The CDR3 coding sequence is TGTGCCACCAGAGAGTCGGGGACAGGGACTGAAGCTTTCTTT. The chain combines TRBV24-1 with TRBJ1-1; TRBD1 matches 9 bases. The germline V gene encodes CDR1 KGHDR and CDR2 SFDVKD. This CDR3 comprises 14 residues. J lost 5 bases, V lost 7 bases, and 7 bases had no gene match.

The chain carries TRBV5-1 and TRBJ2-3; possible D gene TRBD1, 5 bases. V gave up 0 bases and J gave up 0 bases, with 8 bases separating them. The CDR3 contains 15 residues. Germline V lookup: CDR1 SGHRS, CDR2 YFSETQ. CDR3 coding DNA: TGCGCCAGCAGCTTGGCAGGACATAGCACAGATACGCAGTATTTT. Translating gives CASSLAGHSTDTQYF.

This chain joins TRBV19 and TRBJ2-7, with D tentatively TRBD2 (6 bases). The V gene lost 4 bases and the J gene lost 3 bases, with 10 bases spanning the gap. The CDR3 consists of 13 residues. The germline V gene encodes CDR1 LNHDA and CDR2 SQIVND (reference sequence). CDR3 sequence: CASSTGDHYEQYF. CDR3 coding DNA: TGTGCCAGTAGTACGGGGGACCACTACGAGCAGTACTTC.

This clone is a singleton in its sample. V gene TRBV4-3 combines with J gene TRBJ2-5; tentatively, D is TRBD1 (5 bases). This CDR3 comprises 14 residues. Germline CDR1 is LGHNA and CDR2 is YSLEER. The ends were cut back, 2 bases at V and 5 bases at J, with 12 bases in the middle. The CDR3 spells CASSQQGAVETQYF. CDR3 DNA: TGCGCCAGCAGCCAACAGGGCGCCGTTGAGACCCAGTACTTC.

The CDR3 reads CATSREVDYGYTF. The CDR3, as DNA: TGTGCCACCAGCAGAGAGGTAGACTATGGCTACACCTTC. The V and J genes are TRBV15 and TRBJ1-2; the D is unclear. There are 13 residues in the CDR3. Germline lookup yields CDR1 LNHNV and CDR2 YYDKDF (reference sequence). The germline V and J ends were trimmed by 0 bases and 3 bases, with 5 bases remaining between them. The variable domain in full, with the rest retrieved from reference TRBV15 and TRBJ1-2, is DAMVIQNPRYQVTQFGKPVTLSCSQTLNHNVMYWYQQKSSQAPKLLFHYYDKDFNNEADTPDNFQSRRPNTSFCFLDIRSPGLGDTAMYLCATSREVDYGYTFGSGTRLTVV.

The chain is built from TRBV5-1 and TRBJ2-5; 7 bases map to TRBD1. Trimming took 3 bases from V and 4 from J; bases not matched to a gene: 12. Germline V CDR1 and CDR2: SGHRS, YFSETQ. The CDR3 loop spans 16 amino acids. CDR3 DNA sequence: TGCGCCAGCAGCTCAGAGGGCAGGGGGAGAGGAGAGACCCAGTACTTC. It specifies CASSSEGRGRGETQYF.

This clone was seen a few times. The chain links TRBV27 to TRBJ1-1; TRBD1 matches 7 bases. The CDR3 has 15 amino acids. V trimming: 7 bases; J trimming: 1 base; junction bases outside the gene matches: 9. The V gene's germline CDR1 is MNHEY and CDR2 SMNVEV (reference sequence). The CDR3 DNA reads as TGTGCCAGCAACGACAGGGAGAGACGGAACACTGAAGCTTTCTTT. This encodes CASNDRERRNTEAFF.

The chain uses TRBV10-3 and TRBJ1-5; D is ambiguous. Trimming removed 4 bases from V and 11 bases from J, with 15 bases in between. CDR1 and CDR2 (germline): ENHRY, SYGVKD. CDR3 length: 13 residues. The DNA of the CDR3 is TGTGCCATCAGTGCCAGACTTAATGCGGCCCAGCATTTT. This gives the protein CAISARLNAAQHF.

As to this clone: Mismatch with germline at one junction end may stem from a read error. This chain joins TRBV7-9 and TRBJ1-4; 7 nucleotides agree with TRBD1. The CDR3 sequence is 15 residues long. Germline lookup yields CDR1 SEHNR and CDR2 FQNEAQ (reference sequence). CDR3 sequence: CASSLGTATNEKLFF. The CDR3 coding sequence is TGTGCCAGTAGCTTAGGGACAGCAACTAATGAAAAACTGTTTTTT.

This clone was seen once. The CDR3 nucleotides are TGTGCCAGCAGCCGAGAGACTAGCGCGACCTACAATGAGCAGTTCTTC. Its protein is CASSRETSATYNEQFF. The V and J genes are TRBV4-2 and TRBJ2-1; TRBD2 aligns across 8 bases. The germline V gene has CDR1 LGHNA and CDR2 YNFKEQ. CDR3 length equals 16 residues. After removal of 4 bases from V and 2 bases from J, the junction contained 7 bases not matched to a gene.

This clone was seen only once. V and J are TRBV7-9 and TRBJ1-2; the D is unclear. The CDR3 length is 14 residues. Germline lookup yields CDR1 SEHNR and CDR2 FQNEAQ (reference sequence). Trimming removed 1 base at V and 8 bases at J, with 14 bases between. The CDR3 loop is CASSLGTTTAGYTF. CDR3 nucleotide sequence: TGTGCCAGCAGCTTAGGGACTACCACCGCGGGCTACACCTTC.

The rearrangement links TRBV25-1 to TRBJ2-7; 8 positions agree with TRBD1. CDR1 is MGHDK and CDR2 is SYGVNS in the germline V gene. The CDR3 has 17 residues. J gave up 0 bases and V 1 base, and 8 bases lay outside the gene matches. The CDR3 DNA reads TGTGCCAGCAGTGAATGGGCAGGACAGGGTCCCTCCTACGAGCAGTACTTC. Protein: CASSEWAGQGPSYEQYF.

This rearrangement joins TRBV5-1 to TRBJ1-1; D perhaps matches TRBD1 (6 bases). CDR3 length: 15 residues. Trimming left V 0 bases short and J 5 bases short, with 14 bases between. Germline CDR1 reads SGHRS; CDR2 reads YFSETQ. This CDR3 is CASSLEQGGRTEAFF. CDR3 DNA sequence: TGCGCCAGCAGCTTGGAACAGGGAGGGAGGACTGAAGCTTTCTTT.